This TCR beta chain was sequenced in a study of T cells in Graves' hyperthyroidism and ophthalmopathy. This clonotype was detected ten times or more. Its matching antigen is unknown. V trimming: 10 bases; J trimming: 2 bases; junction bases outside the gene matches: 8. In germline, CDR1 is MNHEY, CDR2 SVGEGT. This CDR3 comprises 14 residues. Hyperthyroidism was newly diagnosed in patients aged 18 to 65 (duration under 2 months). Diagnostic decisions used clinical symptoms, serum thyroxine and TRAb, thyroid ultrasound and orbital computed tomography. It was RNA transcripts that yielded the amplified TCR beta CDR3 regions. Researchers ran a first-round RT-PCR on the TCR CDR3 using the HTBI primer set. TCRdb fed the multiplex PCR reads into MiXCR, producing one record per CDR3 protein. This sample has a few hundred thousand distinct CDR3 sequences, with approximately 14% found just once. Study results and caveats: The blood repertoire included most of the expanded thyroid clonotypes above 0.001.

This TCR derives from a woman in her 30s with Graves' hyperthyroidism. Sequencing input: blood. The chain carries TRBV6-2 or TRBV6-3 and TRBJ1-5, with 7 bases matching TRBD1. The CDR3 sequence is CATGDRARNQPQHF. The DNA of the CDR3 is TGTGCCACAGGCGACAGGGCCCGCAATCAGCCCCAGCATTTT.